Included here is one TCR beta chain sequence, with context. This sample was taken from a study of neurological immune-mediated disorders. The ends were cut back, 6 bases at V and 3 bases at J, with 17 bases in the middle. In germline, CDR1 is SNHLY, CDR2 FYNNEI. The CDR3 length is 16 residues. It was by 5'RACE with 10-nucleotide random UMIs that the cDNA was made. TCRdb redid the calling of the 5' RACE reads with MiXCR, one entry per CDR3 protein. The sample contains tens of thousands of distinct CDR3 sequences, around 9.6% of which appear only once. Time point: longitudinal time-point 1 (baseline). Sample: PBMCs. The chain employs TRBV2 and TRBJ2-2; D might be TRBD1 (5 bases). The origin of this receptor is a man between 25 and 39 years old in good health. CDR3 loop: CASRLTALTHTGELFF. For the CDR3, the DNA is TGTGCCAGCAGGTTGACAGCGCTCACCCACACCGGGGAGCTGTTTTTT.